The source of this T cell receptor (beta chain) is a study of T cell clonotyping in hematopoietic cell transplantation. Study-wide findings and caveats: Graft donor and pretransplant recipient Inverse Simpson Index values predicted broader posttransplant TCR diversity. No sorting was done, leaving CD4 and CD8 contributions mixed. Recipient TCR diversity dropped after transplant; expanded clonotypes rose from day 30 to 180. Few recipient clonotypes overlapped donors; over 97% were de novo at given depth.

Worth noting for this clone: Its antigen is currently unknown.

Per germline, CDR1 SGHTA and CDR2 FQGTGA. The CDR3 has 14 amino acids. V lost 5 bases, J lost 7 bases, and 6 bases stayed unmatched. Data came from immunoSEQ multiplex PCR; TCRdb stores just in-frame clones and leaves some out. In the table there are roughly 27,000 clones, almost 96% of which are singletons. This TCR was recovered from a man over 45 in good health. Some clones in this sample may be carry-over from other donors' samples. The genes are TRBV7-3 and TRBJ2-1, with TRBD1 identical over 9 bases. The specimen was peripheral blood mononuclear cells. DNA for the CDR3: TGTGCCAGCAGCCCTGGACAGGGGCGGAATGAGCAGTTCTTC. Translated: CASSPGQGRNEQFF.